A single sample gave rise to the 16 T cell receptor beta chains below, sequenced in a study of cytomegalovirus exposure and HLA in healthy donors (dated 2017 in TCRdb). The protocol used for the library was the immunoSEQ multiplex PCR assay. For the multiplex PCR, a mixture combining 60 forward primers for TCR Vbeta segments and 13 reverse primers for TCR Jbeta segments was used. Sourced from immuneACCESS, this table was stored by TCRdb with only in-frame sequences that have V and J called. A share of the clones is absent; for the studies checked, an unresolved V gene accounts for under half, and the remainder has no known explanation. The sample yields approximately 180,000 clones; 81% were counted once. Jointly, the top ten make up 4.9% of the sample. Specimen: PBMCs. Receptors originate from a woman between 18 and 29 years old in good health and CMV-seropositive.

In nucleotides, the CDR3 is TGTGCCAGCAGCTTGGCAGGGGGCGCGGAGACCCAGTACTTC. Amino acids: CASSLAGGAETQYF. The V call is TRBV5-4, the J call TRBJ2-5; 8 nucleotides line up with TRBD1. This CDR3 contains 14 residues. Germline-derived CDR1 and CDR2 are SGHNT and YYREEE (reference sequence). The V gene end was trimmed by 0 bases and the J gene end by 5 bases; junction bases not matched to a gene: 3.

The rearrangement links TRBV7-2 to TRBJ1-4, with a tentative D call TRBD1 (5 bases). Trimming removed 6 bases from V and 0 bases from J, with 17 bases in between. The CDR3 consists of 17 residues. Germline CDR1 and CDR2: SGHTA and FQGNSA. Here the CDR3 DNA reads TGTGCCAGCAGTATACAGGTTACATTTGCAACTAATGAAAAACTGTTTTTT. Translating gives CASSIQVTFATNEKLFF.

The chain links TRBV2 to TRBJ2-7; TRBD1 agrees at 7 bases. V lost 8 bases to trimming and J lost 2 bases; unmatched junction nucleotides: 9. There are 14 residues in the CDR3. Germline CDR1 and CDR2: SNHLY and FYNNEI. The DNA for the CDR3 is TGTGCCAGCGACGTGACAGGGCAAGCCTACGAGCAGTACTTC. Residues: CASDVTGQAYEQYF.

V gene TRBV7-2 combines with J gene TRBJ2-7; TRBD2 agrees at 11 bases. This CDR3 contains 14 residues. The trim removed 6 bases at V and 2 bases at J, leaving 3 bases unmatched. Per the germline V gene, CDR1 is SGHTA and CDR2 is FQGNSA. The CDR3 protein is CASSRLAGTYEQYF. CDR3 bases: TGTGCCAGCAGTAGACTAGCGGGGACCTACGAGCAGTACTTC. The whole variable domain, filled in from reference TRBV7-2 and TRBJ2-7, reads GAGVSQSPSNKVTEKGKDVELRCDPISGHTALYWYRQSLGQGLEFLIYFQGNSAPDKSGLPSDRFSAERTGGSVSTLTIQRTQQEDSAVYLCASSRLAGTYEQYFGPGTRLTVT.

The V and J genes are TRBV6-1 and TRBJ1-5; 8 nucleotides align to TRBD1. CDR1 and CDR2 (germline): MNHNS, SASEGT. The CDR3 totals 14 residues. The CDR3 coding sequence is TGTCTGACAGGGGCCGCTAGGATGACTCAGCCCCAGCATTTT. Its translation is CLTGAARMTQPQHF.

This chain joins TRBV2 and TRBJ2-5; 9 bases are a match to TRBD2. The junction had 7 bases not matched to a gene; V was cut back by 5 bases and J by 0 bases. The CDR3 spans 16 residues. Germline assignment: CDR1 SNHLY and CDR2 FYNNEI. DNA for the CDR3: TGTGCCAGCAGTTCTGAAGCGGGGGGTCACCAAGAGACCCAGTACTTC. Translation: CASSSEAGGHQETQYF. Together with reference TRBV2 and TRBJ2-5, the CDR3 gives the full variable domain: EPEVTQTPSHQVTQMGQEVILRCVPISNHLYFYWYRQILGQKVEFLVSFYNNEISEKSEIFDDQFSVERPDGSNFTLKIRSTKLEDSAMYFCASSSEAGGHQETQYFGPGTRLLVL.

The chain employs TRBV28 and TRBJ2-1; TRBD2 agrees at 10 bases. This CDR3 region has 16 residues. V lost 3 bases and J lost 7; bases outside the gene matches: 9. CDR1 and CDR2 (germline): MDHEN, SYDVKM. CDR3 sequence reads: CASSLVSGGALNEQFF. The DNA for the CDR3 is TGTGCCAGCAGTTTGGTCAGCGGGGGGGCGTTGAATGAGCAGTTCTTC.

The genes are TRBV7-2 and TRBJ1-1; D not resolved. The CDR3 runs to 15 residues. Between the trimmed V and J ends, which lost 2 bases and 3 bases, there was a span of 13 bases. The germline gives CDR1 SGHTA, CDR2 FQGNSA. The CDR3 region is CASSLYSGIHTEAFF. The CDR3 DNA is TGTGCCAGCAGCTTATACAGTGGTATTCACACTGAAGCTTTCTTT.

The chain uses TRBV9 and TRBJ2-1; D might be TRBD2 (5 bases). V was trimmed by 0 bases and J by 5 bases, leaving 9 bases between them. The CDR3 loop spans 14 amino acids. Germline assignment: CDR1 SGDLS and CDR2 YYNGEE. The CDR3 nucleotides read TGTGCCAGCAGCGTAGGGGGAGCGGACAATGAGCAGTTCTTC. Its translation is CASSVGGADNEQFF. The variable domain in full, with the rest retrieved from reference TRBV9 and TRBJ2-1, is DSGVTQTPKHLITATGQRVTLRCSPRSGDLSVYWYQQSLDQGLQFLIQYYNGEERAKGNILERFSAQQFPDLHSELNLSSLELGDSALYFCASSVGGADNEQFFGPGTRLTVL.

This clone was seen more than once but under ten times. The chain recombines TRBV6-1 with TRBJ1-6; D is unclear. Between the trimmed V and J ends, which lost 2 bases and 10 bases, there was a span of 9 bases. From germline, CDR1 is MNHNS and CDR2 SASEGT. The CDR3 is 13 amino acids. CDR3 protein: CASSEPERSPLHF. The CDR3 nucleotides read TGTGCCAGCAGTGAACCCGAGCGCTCACCCCTCCACTTT.

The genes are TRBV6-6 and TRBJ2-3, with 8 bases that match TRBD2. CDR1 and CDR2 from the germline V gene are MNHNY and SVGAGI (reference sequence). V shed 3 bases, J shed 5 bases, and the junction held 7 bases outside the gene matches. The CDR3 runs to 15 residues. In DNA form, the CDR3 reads TGTGCCAGCAGTTATGCGGGGGGCAATAAAGATACGCAGTATTTT. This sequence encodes CASSYAGGNKDTQYF.

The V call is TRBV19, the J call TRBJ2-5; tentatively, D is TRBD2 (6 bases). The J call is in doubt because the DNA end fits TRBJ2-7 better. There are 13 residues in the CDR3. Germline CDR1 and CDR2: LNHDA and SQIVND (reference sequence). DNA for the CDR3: TGTGCCAGGCTCCAGCGGGTACGCGGCGAGCAGTACTTC. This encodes CARLQRVRGEQYF.

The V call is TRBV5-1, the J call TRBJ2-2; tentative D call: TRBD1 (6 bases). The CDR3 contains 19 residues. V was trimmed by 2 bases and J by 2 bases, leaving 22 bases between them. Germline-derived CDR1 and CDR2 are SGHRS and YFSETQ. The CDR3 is CASSLEGHYAIPNTGELFF. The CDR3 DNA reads TGCGCCAGCAGCTTAGAGGGACACTACGCCATCCCTAACACCGGGGAGCTGTTTTTT.

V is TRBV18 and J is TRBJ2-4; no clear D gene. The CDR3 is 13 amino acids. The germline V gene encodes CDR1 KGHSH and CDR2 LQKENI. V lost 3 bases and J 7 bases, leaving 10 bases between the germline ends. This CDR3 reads CASSPGSENIQYF. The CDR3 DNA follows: TGTGCCAGCTCACCGGGCAGTGAGAACATTCAGTACTTC.

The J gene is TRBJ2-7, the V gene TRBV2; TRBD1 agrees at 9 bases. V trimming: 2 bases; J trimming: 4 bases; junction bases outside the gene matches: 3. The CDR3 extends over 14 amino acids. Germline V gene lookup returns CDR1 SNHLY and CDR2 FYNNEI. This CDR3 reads CASSELGQGYEQYF. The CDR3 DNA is TGTGCCAGCAGTGAATTGGGACAGGGATACGAGCAGTACTTC. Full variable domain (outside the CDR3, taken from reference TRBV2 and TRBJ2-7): EPEVTQTPSHQVTQMGQEVILRCVPISNHLYFYWYRQILGQKVEFLVSFYNNEISEKSEIFDDQFSVERPDGSNFTLKIRSTKLEDSAMYFCASSELGQGYEQYFGPGTRLTVT.

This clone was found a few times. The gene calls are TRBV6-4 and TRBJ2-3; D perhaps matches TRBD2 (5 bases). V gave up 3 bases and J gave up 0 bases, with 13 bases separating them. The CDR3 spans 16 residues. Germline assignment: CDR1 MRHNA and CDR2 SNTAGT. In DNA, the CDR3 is TGTGCCAGCAGTGATACGAGGGATGCTAGCACAGATACGCAGTATTTT. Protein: CASSDTRDASTDTQYF.